The 27 T cell receptor beta chains given below trace back to one sample, sequenced in a study of blood T cell repertoires in COVID-19 (dated by TCRdb to about 2020). Library construction relied on the immunoSEQ multiplex PCR assay. As stored in TCRdb, this immuneACCESS dataset retains in-frame rearrangements with V and J assigned. A fraction of the clones does not appear; measured against another copy, unresolved V genes explain less than half of the discrepancy, and the remainder lacks a known reason. The sample has 200,000 to 300,000 clones on record, about 83% of them singletons. Of the sample, roughly 4% is held by the ten largest clones. Material: peripheral blood. All receptors derive from a man in his forties or fifties with acute or convalescent COVID-19.

The CDR3 here is CASSIWDRAYEQYF. CDR3 sequence (DNA): TGCGCCAGCAGTATTTGGGACAGGGCCTACGAGCAGTACTTC. The V gene is TRBV10-1, the J gene TRBJ2-7; 9 nucleotides match TRBD1. From germline, CDR1 is WNHNN and CDR2 SYGVQD (reference sequence). This CDR3 region has 14 residues. V shed 5 bases and J 2 bases; nucleotides not matched to a gene: 4.

The chain couples TRBV30 to TRBJ2-1; weak D call: TRBD2 (6 bases). Trimming pared 4 bases from V and 4 bases from J, leaving 11 bases between. The germline gives CDR1 GTSNPN, CDR2 SVGIG (reference sequence). The CDR3 is made up of 13 amino acids. CDR3 sequence (DNA): TGTGCCTGGACCCGGGGGAGGTACAATGAGCAGTTCTTC. Translated, it gives CAWTRGRYNEQFF.

The chain has TRBV6-5 and TRBJ1-4; D gene ambiguous. The ends were cut back, 4 bases at V and 6 bases at J, with 12 bases in the middle. The CDR3 extends over 14 amino acids. Germline CDR1 MNHEY, CDR2 SVGAGI. The CDR3 region has the DNA TGTGCCAGCAGTTCCTCCGGCGGCGATGAAAAACTGTTTTTT. It encodes CASSSSGGDEKLFF.

The chain employs TRBV7-2 and TRBJ2-1, with D possibly matching TRBD1 (6 bases). The CDR3 sequence is 15 residues long. Trimming pared 6 bases from V and 0 bases from J, leaving 12 bases between. CDR1 and CDR2 (germline): SGHTA, FQGNSA. The CDR3 DNA sequence: TGTGCCAGCAGTTGGACAGAGGGCTCCTACAATGAGCAGTTCTTC. Translating it yields CASSWTEGSYNEQFF.

This clone has just one count. The V and J genes are TRBV27 and TRBJ1-1; D unresolved. The CDR3 is 14 amino acids. Germline loops: CDR1 MNHEY, CDR2 SMNVEV (reference sequence). The V and J ends lost 1 base and 0 bases respectively, with 6 bases between them. The CDR3 loop is CASSLFYLNTEAFF. The CDR3 coding sequence is TGTGCCAGCAGTTTATTCTATCTGAACACTGAAGCTTTCTTT.

The chain combines TRBV5-1 with TRBJ2-1; TRBD2 is a possible D gene (6 bases). CDR1 is SGHRS, CDR2 YFSETQ, per germline. CDR3 size: 11 residues. V lost 4 bases and J 14 bases, leaving 13 bases between the germline ends. This chain's CDR3 is CASSPRDCEFF. The CDR3 DNA reads as TGCGCCAGCAGCCCCCGGGACTGCGAGTTCTTC. Combining the CDR3 with reference TRBV5-1 and TRBJ2-1 gives the whole variable domain KAGVTQTPRYLIKTRGQQVTLSCSPISGHRSVSWYQQTPGQGLQFLFEYFSETQRNKGNFPGRFSGRQFSNSRSEMNVSTLELGDSALYLCASSPRDCEFFGPGTRLTVL.

V is TRBV7-3 and J is TRBJ1-3, with TRBD1 as a possible D gene (6 bases). The germline gives CDR1 SGHTA, CDR2 FQGTGA. The CDR3 is made up of 14 amino acids. Trimming stripped 5 bases from V and 4 bases from J, with 12 bases between. CDR3 in DNA: TGTGCCAGCAGCGAGCAGGGGCTCGGAAACACCATATATTTT. Its protein is CASSEQGLGNTIYF.

The chain recombines TRBV19 with TRBJ2-7; tentative D call: TRBD1 (5 bases). The germline gives CDR1 LNHDA, CDR2 SQIVND (reference sequence). CDR3 length: 12 amino acids. V shed 5 bases and J shed 0 bases, with 5 bases lying between them. DNA of the CDR3: TGTGCCAGTAGTGACAGCTCCTACGAGCAGTACTTC. This encodes CASSDSSYEQYF.

The chain has TRBV11-2 and TRBJ1-1, with a possible D match to TRBD1 (6 bases). Germline CDR1 and CDR2: SGHAT and FQNNGV. The CDR3 contains 14 residues. Trimming removed 5 bases at V and 4 bases at J, with 14 bases between. The DNA for the CDR3 is TGTGCCAGCAGCATACAGGGCAGGGGCACTGAAGCTTTCTTT. Translating it yields CASSIQGRGTEAFF.

This clone was seen a single time. This rearrangement joins TRBV6-6 to TRBJ2-7; 8 nucleotides align to TRBD1. V shed 5 bases, J shed 2 bases, and the junction held 20 bases outside the gene matches. Germline V gene data show CDR1 as MNHNY and CDR2 as SVGAGI (reference sequence). This CDR3 region has 19 residues. CDR3 protein: CASSRIPRYVMTGAYEQYF. The CDR3 DNA is TGTGCCAGCAGTCGAATACCCCGCTACGTGATGACAGGGGCCTACGAGCAGTACTTC.

The chain employs TRBV9 and TRBJ1-4; D might be TRBD1 (6 bases). Germline assignment: CDR1 SGDLS and CDR2 YYNGEE. CDR3 length: 15 residues. Trimming shortened V by 0 bases and J by 5 bases, and 11 bases separated the two germline ends. The CDR3 DNA is TGTGCCAGCAGCGTAGGTGGGACACTAAATGAAAAACTGTTTTTT. Protein: CASSVGGTLNEKLFF. Full variable domain (outside the CDR3, taken from reference TRBV9 and TRBJ1-4): DSGVTQTPKHLITATGQRVTLRCSPRSGDLSVYWYQQSLDQGLQFLIQYYNGEERAKGNILERFSAQQFPDLHSELNLSSLELGDSALYFCASSVGGTLNEKLFFGSGTQLSVL.

This sequence joins TRBV3-1 (or the pseudogene TRBV3-2) and TRBJ2-7; weak D call: TRBD2 (6 bases). The V end was cut by 4 bases, the J end by 6 bases, with 13 bases between. Germline values: CDR1 LGHDT, CDR2 YNNKEL (reference sequence). The CDR3 runs to 13 residues. The CDR3: CASSPAGFSEQYF. CDR3 coding DNA: TGTGCCAGCAGCCCTGCGGGGTTCTCCGAGCAGTACTTC.

This chain joins TRBV10-3 and TRBJ1-2, with D perhaps matching TRBD1 (6 bases). There are 14 residues in the CDR3. The ends were cut back, 2 bases at V and 4 bases at J, with 11 bases in the middle. Germline assignment: CDR1 ENHRY and CDR2 SYGVKD. This CDR3 is CAISEGQRFYGYTF. The CDR3, as DNA: TGTGCCATCAGTGAGGGACAGCGCTTCTATGGCTACACCTTC.

The rearrangement uses TRBV2 and TRBJ1-2; D may be TRBD1 (6 bases). V lost 6 bases and J lost 2, with 13 bases in between. Germline V gene lookup returns CDR1 SNHLY and CDR2 FYNNEI. CDR3 length: 14 amino acids. The CDR3 bases are TGTGCCAGCAGGGTCTTAGGGGGAAACTATGGCTACACCTTC. Amino acid sequence: CASRVLGGNYGYTF.

The chain has TRBV21-1 and TRBJ2-5; TRBD2, the D gene given by the table, was not confirmed from the DNA. TRBV21-1 is noted as a pseudogene. The CDR3 totals 12 residues. CDR3 loop: CASARDSETQYF. CDR3 bases: TGTGCCAGCGCCCGGGACTCGGAGACCCAGTACTTC.

This clone was counted a few times. J is TRBJ2-5 and V is TRBV9, with D possibly TRBD2 on 6 matching bases. The germline CDR1 and CDR2 sequences are SGDLS and YYNGEE. V gave up 0 bases and J gave up 5 bases, with 14 bases separating them. CDR3 size: 15 residues. CDR3 nucleotides: TGTGCCAGCAGCGTAGCGGGGACTGCGGGGGAGACCCAGTACTTC. This translates into CASSVAGTAGETQYF.

This clone was found once. The chain joins TRBV25-1 to TRBJ2-1; 8 bases are shared with TRBD1. V lost 2 bases, J lost 2 bases, and 2 bases stayed unmatched. Germline V gene data show CDR1 as MGHDK and CDR2 as SYGVNS. The CDR3 totals 15 residues. CDR3 residues: CASSEDRGTYNEQFF. The CDR3 DNA reads as TGTGCCAGCAGTGAAGACAGGGGTACCTACAATGAGCAGTTCTTC.

This rearrangement joins TRBV11-2 to TRBJ2-2; 9 nucleotides match TRBD1. Germline-derived CDR1 and CDR2 are SGHAT and FQNNGV. The CDR3 is 15 amino acids. Trimming cost V 5 bases and J 3 bases; bases outside gene matches: 4. CDR3 coding DNA: TGTGCCAGCAGCACGCGACAGGGGGACACCGGGGAGCTGTTTTTT. This translates into CASSTRQGDTGELFF.

The chain is built from TRBV4-1 and TRBJ1-6, with 7 bases that match TRBD1. Germline assignment: CDR1 MGHRA and CDR2 YSYEKL. The CDR3 spans 15 residues. V was clipped by 4 bases and J by 11 bases; unmatched bases: 11. CDR3 DNA: TGCGCCAGCAGCCGTGGACAGGACGGGCTGGCACCCCTCCACTTT. This sequence encodes CASSRGQDGLAPLHF.

The chain has TRBV28 and TRBJ2-7; 10 nucleotides align to TRBD1. Germline CDR1 and CDR2: MDHEN and SYDVKM. The CDR3 contains 14 residues. V trimming: 3 bases; J trimming: 4 bases; junction bases outside the gene matches: 3. The CDR3 nucleotides read TGTGCCAGCAGTTTTGGGACAGGGGTTTACGAGCAGTACTTC. It encodes CASSFGTGVYEQYF.

This chain links TRBV13 with TRBJ2-3; the match to TRBD2 covers 10 bases. The trim removed 5 bases at V and 6 bases at J, leaving 8 bases unmatched. Germline V gene data show CDR1 as PRHDT and CDR2 as FYEKMQ (reference sequence). The CDR3 contains 15 residues. The CDR3 sequence is CASSLFLAGADTQYF. The CDR3 region has the DNA TGTGCCAGCAGCCTATTCCTAGCGGGAGCGGATACGCAGTATTTT.

The sample holds a few counts of this clone. The rearrangement links TRBV7-9 to TRBJ2-5; possible D gene TRBD1, 6 bases. The length of the CDR3 is 14 residues. Trimming took 3 bases from V and 2 from J, leaving 10 bases between them. Germline values: CDR1 SEHNR, CDR2 FQNEAQ (reference sequence). CDR3 DNA: TGTGCCAGCAGCTTGGGACACTTACAAGAGACCCAGTACTTC. It translates to CASSLGHLQETQYF. The variable domain in full, completed from reference TRBV7-9 and TRBJ2-5, reads DTGVSQNPRHKITKRGQNVTFRCDPISEHNRLYWYRQTLGQGPEFLTYFQNEAQLEKSRLLSDRFSAERPKGSFSTLEIQRTEQGDSAMYLCASSLGHLQETQYFGPGTRLLVL.

This rearrangement joins TRBV19 to TRBJ1-5; 7 nucleotides agree with TRBD1. Losses at the gene ends were 7 bases for V and 5 bases for J; bases not matched to a gene: 8. The germline V gene encodes CDR1 LNHDA and CDR2 SQIVND (reference sequence). The length of the CDR3 is 14 residues. CDR3 residues: CASKPRGADQPQHF. The CDR3 nucleotides are TGTGCCAGTAAACCCAGGGGGGCGGATCAGCCCCAGCATTTT. The whole variable domain, filled in from reference TRBV19 and TRBJ1-5, reads DGGITQSPKYLFRKEGQNVTLSCEQNLNHDAMYWYRQDPGQGLRLIYYSQIVNDFQKGDIAEGYSVSREKKESFPLTVTSAQKNPTAFYLCASKPRGADQPQHFGDGTRLSIL.

J is TRBJ2-5 and V is TRBV24-1, with 7 bases lining up with TRBD1. Per germline, CDR1 KGHDR and CDR2 SFDVKD. The CDR3 loop spans 16 amino acids. V shed 3 bases and J 2 bases; nucleotides not matched to a gene: 8. The DNA for the CDR3 is TGTGCCACCAGTGATAACCGGGACAGAGGACAAGAGACCCAGTACTTC. Protein product: CATSDNRDRGQETQYF.

This clone occurred a few times. The chain uses TRBV9 and TRBJ1-1; no firm D call. V was pared by 0 bases and J by 5 bases, with 8 bases between. Germline V gives CDR1 SGDLS, CDR2 YYNGEE. The CDR3 sequence is 13 residues long. CDR3 nucleotides: TGTGCCAGCAGCGTAGCTGACATTACTGAAGCTTTCTTT. Protein: CASSVADITEAFF.

The gene calls are TRBV11-2 and TRBJ2-7; perhaps TRBD1 as D (5 bases). Germline lookup yields CDR1 SGHAT and CDR2 FQNNGV. Trimming removed 0 bases at V and 10 bases at J, with 16 bases between. This CDR3 region has 14 residues. The CDR3, as DNA: TGTGCCAGCAGCTTAGAATCCGGCACAGGCGGCCAGTACTTC. Protein: CASSLESGTGGQYF.

This chain uses TRBV30 with TRBJ1-3; D gene unclear. Germline values: CDR1 GTSNPN, CDR2 SVGIG (reference sequence). V was pared by 4 bases and J by 4 bases, with 11 bases between. The CDR3 loop spans 13 amino acids. The CDR3 DNA reads as TGTGCCTGGAAACGGGGAGCGGGAAACACCATATATTTT. Residues: CAWKRGAGNTIYF. The full variable domain, completed using reference TRBV30 and TRBJ1-3, is SQTIHQWPATLVQPVGSPLSLECTVEGTSNPNLYWYRQAAGRGLQLLFYSVGIGQISSEVPQNLSASRPQDRQFILSSKKLLLSDSGFYLCAWKRGAGNTIYFGEGSWLTVV.